The clone carrying this T cell receptor beta chain was found many times. The CDR3 runs 13 residues. V shed 1 base, J shed 3 bases, and the junction held 0 bases outside the gene matches. CDR1 and CDR2 (germline): LGHDT, YNNKEL (reference sequence). In the authors' workflow: Quantification of nucleated cells was approximated via reference gene primer amplification. The repertoire was sequenced with immunoSEQ multiplex PCR; TCRdb's copy has only in-frame clones and lacks some. V, J and clone size are taken as reported in that table, and D and trimming were inferred from the DNA itself. The table includes about 270,000 clones, more than 80% detected once. Participants reported their clinical history, and cohort assignment relied on those reports. These data originate in a study of blood T cell repertoires in COVID-19. Study-wide context: Acute and convalescent COVID-19 samples came from the United States, Italy and Spain.

J is TRBJ2-7 and V is TRBV3-1 (or the pseudogene TRBV3-2); 7 bases map to TRBD2. Material: PBMCs or T cells enriched from blood (not recorded which). The receptor's source is a woman under 40 with acute COVID-19. CDR3 amino acids: CASSQAGGYEQYF. In DNA form, the CDR3 reads TGTGCCAGCAGCCAAGCGGGAGGCTACGAGCAGTACTTC.